These 7 T cell receptor beta chains share one sample of origin, sequenced in a study of T-cell memory formation after mild COVID-19. TCRdb passed the 5' RACE reads through MiXCR, listing each CDR3 protein once. The sample has 180,000 or so distinct CDR3 sequences, roughly 17% seen once. The material sequenced was PBMCs or a T cell subset sorted from them (not recorded which). These receptors all stem from an adult woman who had mild COVID-19 (a few samples of this study predate the infection). Cell type and time point are not known.

The sample holds a few counts of this clonotype. J is TRBJ2-2 and V is TRBV11-3, with D possibly being TRBD2 (6 bases). Germline V gives CDR1 SGHNT, CDR2 YENEEA. V was trimmed by 5 bases and J by 4 bases, leaving 14 bases between them. The CDR3 length is 15 residues. The DNA for the CDR3 is TGTGCCAGCAGCCGCCGGGACTTTAGCACCGGGGAGCTGTTTTTT. Amino acids: CASSRRDFSTGELFF.

In its sample, this clonotype was seen a few times. This CDR3 is CASGRQGNTDTQYF. As DNA, the CDR3 is TGTGCCAGCGGGAGACAGGGCAACACAGATACGCAGTATTTT. V usage is TRBV9 and J usage is TRBJ2-3; 7 bases are a match to TRBD1. The CDR3 has 14 amino acids. CDR1 is SGDLS and CDR2 is YYNGEE in the germline V gene. Germline trimming cut 7 bases from V and 2 bases from J; bases unmatched to any gene: 7.

This clonotype was counted ten times or more. The rearrangement links TRBV9 to TRBJ1-6, with TRBD1 as a possible D gene (6 bases). This CDR3 comprises 16 residues. Germline lookup yields CDR1 SGDLS and CDR2 YYNGEE. Trimming took 0 bases from V and 4 from J, leaving 11 bases between them. This CDR3 is CASSVEPGTYNSPLHF. The CDR3 DNA sequence: TGTGCCAGCAGCGTAGAGCCAGGGACATATAATTCACCCCTCCACTTT.

The CDR3 DNA reads as TGTGCCAGCAGCTTAAACACAGGGGGGAAATTATACGAGCAGTACTTC. Encoded protein: CASSLNTGGKLYEQYF. J is TRBJ2-7 and V is TRBV5-5; 8 positions agree with TRBD1. This CDR3 is built from 16 residues. Germline lookup yields CDR1 SGHKS and CDR2 YYEKEE (reference sequence). J lost 4 bases, V lost 2 bases, and 11 bases had no gene match.

The rearrangement joins TRBV10-3 to TRBJ2-7; D may be TRBD2 (6 bases). Germline V gives CDR1 ENHRY, CDR2 SYGVKD. V lost 3 bases to trimming and J lost 3 bases, with 12 bases between them. This CDR3 is 14 amino acids long. The CDR3 loop is CAISDGGVNYEQYF. CDR3 DNA: TGTGCCATCAGTGACGGCGGGGTGAACTACGAGCAGTACTTC.

This clonotype has a handful of counts. The CDR3 bases are TGCAGCGGGGAGTTCGCGGAGACCCAGTACTTC. It is translated as CSGEFAETQYF. The gene calls are TRBV29-1 and TRBJ2-5; D might be TRBD2 (5 bases). The CDR3 is made up of 11 amino acids. Per germline, CDR1 SQVTM and CDR2 ANQGSEA. Trimming stripped 7 bases from V and 5 bases from J, with 11 bases between.

This sequence joins TRBV19 and TRBJ2-2; D might be TRBD2 (6 bases). The V end lost 7 bases, the J end lost 4 bases, and 16 bases lay between the germline ends. The CDR3 extends over 15 amino acids. Germline V gene lookup returns CDR1 LNHDA and CDR2 SQIVND (reference sequence). The CDR3 reads CASTLDIGGTGELFF. Written as DNA, the CDR3 is TGTGCCAGTACCTTGGACATCGGGGGCACCGGGGAGCTGTTTTTT. The complete variable domain, with remaining parts taken from reference TRBV19 and TRBJ2-2, reads DGGITQSPKYLFRKEGQNVTLSCEQNLNHDAMYWYRQDPGQGLRLIYYSQIVNDFQKGDIAEGYSVSREKKESFPLTVTSAQKNPTAFYLCASTLDIGGTGELFFGEGSRLTVL.